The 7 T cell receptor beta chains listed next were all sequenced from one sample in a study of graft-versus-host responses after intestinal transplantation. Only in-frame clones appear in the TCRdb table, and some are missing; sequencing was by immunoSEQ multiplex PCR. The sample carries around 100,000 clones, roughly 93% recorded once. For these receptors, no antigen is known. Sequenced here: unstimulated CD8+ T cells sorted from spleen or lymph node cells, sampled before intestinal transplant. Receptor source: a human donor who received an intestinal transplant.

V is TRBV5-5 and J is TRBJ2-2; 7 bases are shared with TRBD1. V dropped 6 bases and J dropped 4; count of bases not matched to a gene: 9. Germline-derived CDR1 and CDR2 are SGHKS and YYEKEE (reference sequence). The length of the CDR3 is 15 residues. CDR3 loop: CASIARSGGTGELFF. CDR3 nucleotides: TGTGCCAGCATCGCAAGATCAGGGGGCACCGGGGAGCTGTTTTTT.

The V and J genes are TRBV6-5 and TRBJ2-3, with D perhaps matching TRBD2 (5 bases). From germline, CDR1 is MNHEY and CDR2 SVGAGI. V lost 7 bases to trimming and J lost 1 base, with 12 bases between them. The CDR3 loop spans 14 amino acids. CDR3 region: CASTSLGGTDTQYF. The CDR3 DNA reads TGTGCCAGCACTAGCCTCGGGGGCACAGATACGCAGTATTTT.

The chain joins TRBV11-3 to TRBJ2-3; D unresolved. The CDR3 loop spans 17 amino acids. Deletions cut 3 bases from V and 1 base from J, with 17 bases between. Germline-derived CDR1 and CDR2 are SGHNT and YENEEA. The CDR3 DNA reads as TGTGCCAGCAGCTTTTCCCCCGGTGCTGCCGGCACAGATACGCAGTATTTT. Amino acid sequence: CASSFSPGAAGTDTQYF.

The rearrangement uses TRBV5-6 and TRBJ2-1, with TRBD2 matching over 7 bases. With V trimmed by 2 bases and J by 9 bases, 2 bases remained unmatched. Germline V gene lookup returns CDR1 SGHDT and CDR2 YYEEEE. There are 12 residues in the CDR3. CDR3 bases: TGTGCCAGCAGCTTCGGGGAGGGTGAGCAGTTCTTC. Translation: CASSFGEGEQFF.

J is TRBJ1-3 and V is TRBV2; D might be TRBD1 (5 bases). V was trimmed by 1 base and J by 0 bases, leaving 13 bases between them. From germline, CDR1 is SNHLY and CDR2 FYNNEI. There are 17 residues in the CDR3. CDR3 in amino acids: CASSEGGGRRSGNTIYF. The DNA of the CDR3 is TGTGCCAGCAGTGAAGGGGGGGGGAGGCGCTCTGGAAACACCATATATTTT.

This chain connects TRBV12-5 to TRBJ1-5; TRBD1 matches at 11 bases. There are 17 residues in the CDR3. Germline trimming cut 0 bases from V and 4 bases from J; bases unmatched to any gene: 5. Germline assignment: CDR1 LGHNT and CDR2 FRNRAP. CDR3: CASGLVPGQGENQPQHF. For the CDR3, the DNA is TGTGCTAGTGGTTTGGTACCGGGACAGGGGGAGAATCAGCCCCAGCATTTT.

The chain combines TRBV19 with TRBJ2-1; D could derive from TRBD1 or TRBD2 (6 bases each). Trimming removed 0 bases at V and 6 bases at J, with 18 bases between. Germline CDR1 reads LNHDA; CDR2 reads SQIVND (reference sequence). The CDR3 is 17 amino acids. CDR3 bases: TGTGCCAGTAGTATAGAGGGGCCGGGGGACAAGTTCAATGAGCAGTTCTTC. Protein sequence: CASSIEGPGDKFNEQFF.